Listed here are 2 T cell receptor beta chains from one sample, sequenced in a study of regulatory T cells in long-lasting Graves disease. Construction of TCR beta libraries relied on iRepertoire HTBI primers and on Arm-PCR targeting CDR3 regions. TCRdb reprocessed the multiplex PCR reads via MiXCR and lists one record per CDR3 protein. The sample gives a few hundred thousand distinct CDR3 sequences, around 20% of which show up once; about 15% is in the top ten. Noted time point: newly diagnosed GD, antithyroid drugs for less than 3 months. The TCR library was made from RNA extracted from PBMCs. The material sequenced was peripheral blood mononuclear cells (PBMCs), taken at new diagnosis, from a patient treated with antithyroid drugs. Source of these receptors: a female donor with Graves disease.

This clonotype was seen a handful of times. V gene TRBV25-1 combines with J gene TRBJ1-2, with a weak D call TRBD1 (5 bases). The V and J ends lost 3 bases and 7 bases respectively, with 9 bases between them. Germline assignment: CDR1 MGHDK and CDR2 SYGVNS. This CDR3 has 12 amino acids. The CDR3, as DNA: TGTGCCAGCAGTGAGGGGGAAGCTGGCTACACCTTC. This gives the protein CASSEGEAGYTF.

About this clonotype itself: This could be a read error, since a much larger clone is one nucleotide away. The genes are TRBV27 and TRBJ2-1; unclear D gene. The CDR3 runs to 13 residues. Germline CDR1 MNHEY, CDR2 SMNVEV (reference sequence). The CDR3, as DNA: TGTGCCAGCAGTGACCGGGTGCGTGAGACCCAGTGCTTC. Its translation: CASSDRVRETQCF.